This T cell receptor beta chain was sequenced during a study of control samples from healthy donors and cancer patients. This CDR3 region has 13 residues. V was shortened by 6 bases and J by 6 bases, with 11 bases between the two germline ends. The V gene's germline CDR1 is MDHEN and CDR2 SYDVKM. Generated by immunoSEQ multiplex PCR, the TCRdb table keeps only in-frame clones and is missing some. The sample holds 99,000 or so clones, roughly four fifths seen once. This receptor was identified in a man in his sixties in good health. The specimen sequenced was blood. V and J are TRBV28 and TRBJ2-2; D unresolved. The CDR3 DNA reads as TGTGCCAGCAGAGTGACTTGGTCCGGGGAGCTGTTTTTT. Protein sequence: CASRVTWSGELFF. The full variable domain, with the rest looked up from reference TRBV28 and TRBJ2-2, is DVKVTQSSRYLVKRTGEKVFLECVQDMDHENMFWYRQDPGLGLRLIYFSYDVKMKEKGDIPEGYSVSREKKERFSLILESASTNQTSMYLCASRVTWSGELFFGEGSRLTVL.